This T cell receptor (beta chain) was sequenced for a study of cytomegalovirus exposure and HLA in healthy donors. Overall study findings and caveats: An analysis done earlier found most TCR beta V segments productive about 90% or about 30% of the time. 16,951 TCR beta sequences were associated with HLA alleles at 0.05 false discovery rate in a later analysis. Certain indistinguishable V segments, among them TRBV6-2 and TRBV6-3, were excluded. Later on, a genetic analysis was performed. It linked a missense variant in DCLRE1C with V- and J-gene trimming of TCR beta.

Points on this clone: Antigen: not known.

A multiplex PCR was run with 60 Vbeta primers and 13 Jbeta primers. Assay used: immunoSEQ multiplex PCR; TCRdb lists only in-frame clones, some missing. Among around 97,000 clones, roughly 66% were seen once, and the ten largest hold around 3.5%. The V and J ends lost 1 base and 1 base respectively, with 8 bases between them. The germline V gene has CDR1 SGHRS and CDR2 YFSETQ. This CDR3 is 15 amino acids long. Material for sequencing was PBMCs. This chain connects TRBV5-1 to TRBJ2-2; the D gene is possibly TRBD2 (5 bases). This receptor was obtained from a woman between 45 and 60 years old in good health and CMV-seronegative. The CDR3 region is CASSLLGGNTGELFF. The CDR3 bases are TGCGCCAGCAGCTTGTTAGGAGGGAACACCGGGGAGCTGTTTTTT.